The 10 T cell receptor beta chains below were found in one sample sequenced in a study of blood T cells in healthy people across ages. The second PCR ran roughly 6 to 11 cycles with a sample-barcoded 5' primer and J-beta primers. TCRdb re-called the 5' RACE reads with MiXCR, one entry per CDR3 protein. The table includes some 1.5 million distinct CDR3 sequences, roughly 28% detected once. Material: blood. The receptors stem from a woman in her twenties or thirties in good health.

V usage is TRBV29-1 and J usage is TRBJ1-3; the D gene is possibly TRBD1 (6 bases). Deletions cut 7 bases from V and 0 bases from J, with 10 bases between. Germline CDR1 reads SQVTM; CDR2 reads ANQGSEA. This CDR3 has 13 residues. The CDR3 here is CSDRQVSGNTIYF. CDR3 DNA sequence: TGCAGCGATAGACAGGTCTCTGGAAACACCATATATTTT.

This clonotype was recorded many times. The chain couples TRBV29-1 to TRBJ2-5; unclear D gene. The V end was cut by 3 bases, the J end by 7 bases, with 3 bases between. Germline V CDR1 and CDR2: SQVTM, ANQGSEA. The CDR3 length is 9 residues. DNA of the CDR3: TGCAGCGTTGAGGGGACCCAGTACTTC. Residues: CSVEGTQYF.

This clonotype was counted many times. The chain recombines TRBV7-2 with TRBJ2-7; 8 bases line up with TRBD1. The CDR3 sequence is 12 residues long. CDR1 SGHTA and CDR2 FQGNSA come from the germline V gene. V gave up 5 bases and J gave up 6 bases; unmatched junction bases: 3. CDR3 DNA sequence: TGTGCCAGCAGCCATGACAGGGGCGAGCAGTACTTC. It encodes CASSHDRGEQYF.

This chain uses TRBV18 with TRBJ2-7, with D possibly being TRBD2 (6 bases). V was cut by 2 bases and J by 6 bases, with 14 bases left in between. CDR1 is KGHSH and CDR2 is LQKENI in the germline V gene. This CDR3 comprises 14 residues. The CDR3 DNA reads TGTGCCAGCTCACCATATCGGGACTCTTCCGAGCAGTACTTC. It is translated as CASSPYRDSSEQYF.

This clonotype was detected a few times. This chain links TRBV9 with TRBJ2-1; D gene unclear. CDR1 and CDR2 (germline): SGDLS, YYNGEE. Trimming removed 3 bases at V and 10 bases at J, with 17 bases between. This CDR3 contains 14 residues. In DNA form, the CDR3 reads TGTGCCAGCAGCGAAACACCGACGGGTCGCGAGCAGTTCTTC. It codes for CASSETPTGREQFF. Complete variable domain (other parts from reference TRBV9 and TRBJ2-1): DSGVTQTPKHLITATGQRVTLRCSPRSGDLSVYWYQQSLDQGLQFLIQYYNGEERAKGNILERFSAQQFPDLHSELNLSSLELGDSALYFCASSETPTGREQFFGPGTRLTVL.

This clonotype was observed a handful of times. The genes are TRBV18 and TRBJ2-5, with TRBD1 identical over 11 bases. CDR1 is KGHSH, CDR2 LQKENI, per germline. The CDR3 totals 15 residues. V trimming: 5 bases; J trimming: 11 bases; junction bases outside the gene matches: 13. The CDR3 reads CASSKAGQGADEQYF. CDR3 in DNA: TGTGCCAGCTCAAAAGCTGGACAGGGGGCGGATGAGCAGTACTTC.

The table lists this clonotype with many counts. The chain's CDR3 is CASRQGLAGQAYEQYF. For the CDR3, the DNA is TGTGCCAGCAGACAAGGACTAGCGGGACAAGCCTACGAGCAGTACTTC. V gene TRBV6-5 combines with J gene TRBJ2-7, with 12 bases identical to TRBD2. The V and J ends lost 6 bases and 2 bases, in that order; junction bases with no gene match: 8. The CDR3 is 16 residues long. The V gene's germline CDR1 is MNHEY and CDR2 SVGAGI.

This clonotype was counted many times. The V call is TRBV24-1, the J call TRBJ2-5; TRBD1 is a possible D gene (7 bases). Between the trimmed V and J ends, which lost 7 bases and 1 base, there was a span of 15 bases. The CDR3 consists of 15 residues. Per the germline V gene, CDR1 is KGHDR and CDR2 is SFDVKD. This CDR3 reads CATSNRGGIQETQYF. For the CDR3, the DNA is TGTGCCACCAGCAACAGGGGAGGAATCCAAGAGACCCAGTACTTC.

V gene TRBV29-1 combines with J gene TRBJ2-7; tentative D call: TRBD2 (6 bases). CDR1 and CDR2 from the germline V gene are SQVTM and ANQGSEA. Trimming removed 4 bases from V and 3 bases from J, with 10 bases in between. The CDR3 consists of 12 residues. The CDR3 sequence is CSVVDYFYEQYF. CDR3 coding DNA: TGCAGCGTTGTGGACTACTTCTACGAGCAGTACTTC.

The chain combines TRBV5-1 with TRBJ2-3, with 8 positions matching TRBD2. This CDR3 comprises 18 residues. Germline loops: CDR1 SGHRS, CDR2 YFSETQ. Losses at the gene ends were 0 bases for V and 4 bases for J; bases not matched to a gene: 13. The CDR3 reads CASSLEGRGAGPADTQYF. Written as DNA, the CDR3 is TGCGCCAGCAGCTTGGAAGGGCGGGGGGCCGGGCCCGCAGATACGCAGTATTTT.